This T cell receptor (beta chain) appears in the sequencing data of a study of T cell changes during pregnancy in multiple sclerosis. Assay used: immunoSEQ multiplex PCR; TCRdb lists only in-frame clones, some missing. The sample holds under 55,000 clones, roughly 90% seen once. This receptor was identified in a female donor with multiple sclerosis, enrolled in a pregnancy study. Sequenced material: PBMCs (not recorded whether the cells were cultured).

The CDR3 loop reads CASSMTGGTEAFF. Here the CDR3 DNA reads TGTGCCAGCAGCATGACAGGGGGCACTGAAGCTTTCTTT. The V gene is TRBV11-3, the J gene TRBJ1-1, with 9 positions matching TRBD1. V dropped 5 bases and J dropped 4; count of bases not matched to a gene: 2. The CDR3 extends over 13 amino acids. Germline V gene sequence: CDR1 SGHNT, CDR2 YENEEA.